The clone carrying this T cell receptor beta chain was seen a handful of times. What it binds is not known. This entry is derived from a study of beta chain features in type 1 diabetes. All of the isolated RNA was reverse transcribed, so expressed TCRB transcripts were sequenced. The protocol was immunoSEQ multiplex PCR, while the TCRdb copy is restricted to in-frame clones and leaves out a portion. The sample shows some 700,000 clones, roughly 12% of them seen only once. Study outcomes and limitations: For Type 1 diabetes patients, all four CD4+ subsets carried TCRB CDR3s that were moderately but significantly shorter.

The CDR3 loop spans 13 amino acids. Trimming shortened V by 1 base and J by 2 bases, and 8 bases separated the two germline ends. Germline CDR1 is SQVTM and CDR2 is ANQGSEA. The chain employs TRBV29-1 and TRBJ1-1; no reliable D call. Sequenced: naive CD4+ T cells from blood. The clonotype was recovered from a man younger than 35 with type 1 diabetes. The CDR3 sequence is CSVEGTDNTEAFF. The CDR3, as DNA: TGCAGCGTTGAAGGGACGGATAACACTGAAGCTTTCTTT.